These 5 T cell receptor beta chains were sequenced from one sample in a study of blood T cell repertoires in COVID-19. Assay: immunoSEQ multiplex PCR; the TCRdb copy retains only in-frame clones and omits some. The sample yields roughly 140,000 clones, 75% to 85% seen once. Sample: peripheral blood. These receptors were obtained from a man aged 50 or older with acute or convalescent COVID-19.

The J gene is TRBJ1-2, the V gene TRBV28; no definite D call. The CDR3 length is 15 residues. Germline loops: CDR1 MDHEN, CDR2 SYDVKM. Between the trimmed V and J ends, which lost 6 bases and 2 bases, there was a span of 16 bases. The CDR3 loop reads CASSQSPMENYGYTF. CDR3 in DNA: TGTGCCAGCAGCCAAAGCCCCATGGAGAACTATGGCTACACCTTC.

V and J are TRBV6-5 and TRBJ2-7; 12 bases are shared with TRBD2. CDR3 length: 15 residues. Germline CDR1 and CDR2: MNHEY and SVGAGI. Trimming at V came to 4 bases and at J to 3 bases, leaving 4 bases not matched to a gene. The CDR3 is CASSSSSGRDYEQYF. In DNA form, the CDR3 reads TGTGCCAGCAGTTCTTCTAGCGGGAGGGACTACGAGCAGTACTTC.

The rearrangement links TRBV4-1 to TRBJ2-1; D might be TRBD2 (6 bases). V was cut by 4 bases and J by 0 bases, with 7 bases left in between. The V gene's germline CDR1 is MGHRA and CDR2 YSYEKL. CDR3 length equals 14 residues. The CDR3 region has the DNA TGCGCCAGCAGCCGGGAGGCCTCCTACAATGAGCAGTTCTTC. Its translation: CASSREASYNEQFF.

This chain connects TRBV7-2 to TRBJ2-7; a possible D gene is TRBD2 (5 bases). Germline CDR1 reads SGHTA; CDR2 reads FQGNSA. This CDR3 spans 12 amino acids. V was pared by 2 bases and J by 5 bases, with 7 bases between. In DNA, the CDR3 is TGTGCCAGCAGCTTACGACTACACGAGCAGTACTTC. Translation: CASSLRLHEQYF. Combining the CDR3 with reference TRBV7-2 and TRBJ2-7 gives the whole variable domain GAGVSQSPSNKVTEKGKDVELRCDPISGHTALYWYRQSLGQGLEFLIYFQGNSAPDKSGLPSDRFSAERTGGSVSTLTIQRTQQEDSAVYLCASSLRLHEQYFGPGTRLTVT.

The chain links TRBV4-2 to TRBJ1-2; 9 bases fit TRBD1. This CDR3 contains 15 residues. Germline-derived CDR1 and CDR2 are LGHNA and YNFKEQ. Unmatched junction bases numbered 8, after V lost 1 base and J lost 8 bases. The CDR3 region is CASSQAGTGTTGYTF. CDR3 DNA: TGTGCCAGCAGCCAAGCCGGGACAGGGACGACCGGCTACACCTTC.